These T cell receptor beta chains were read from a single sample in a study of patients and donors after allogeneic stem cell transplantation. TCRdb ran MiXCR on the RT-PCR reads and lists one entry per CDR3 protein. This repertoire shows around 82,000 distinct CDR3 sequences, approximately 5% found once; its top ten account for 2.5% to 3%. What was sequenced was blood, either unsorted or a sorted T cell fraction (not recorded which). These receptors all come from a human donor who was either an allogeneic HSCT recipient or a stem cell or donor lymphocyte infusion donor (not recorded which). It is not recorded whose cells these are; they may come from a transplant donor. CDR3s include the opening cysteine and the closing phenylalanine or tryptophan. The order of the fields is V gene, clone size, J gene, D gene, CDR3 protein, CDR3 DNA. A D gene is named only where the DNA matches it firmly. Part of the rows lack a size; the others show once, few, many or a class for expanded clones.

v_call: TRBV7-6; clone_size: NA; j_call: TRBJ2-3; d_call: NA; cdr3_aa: CASNYSSADTQYF; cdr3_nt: TGTGCCAGCAATTACAGTAGCGCAGATACGCAGTATTTT
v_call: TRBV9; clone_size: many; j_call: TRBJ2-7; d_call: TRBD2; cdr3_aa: CASSLGLAGGPPYEQYF; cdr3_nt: TGTGCCAGCAGCCTTGGACTAGCGGGAGGGCCCCCCTACGAGCAGTACTTC
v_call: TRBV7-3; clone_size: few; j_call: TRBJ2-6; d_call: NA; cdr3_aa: CASSSTTGHLSQLTF; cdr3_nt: TGTGCCAGCAGCTCTACGACGGGACACCTCTCCCAACTGACTTTC
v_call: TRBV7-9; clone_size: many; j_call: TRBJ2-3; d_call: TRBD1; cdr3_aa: CASSVLTGVLDTQYF; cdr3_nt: TGTGCCAGCAGCGTATTGACAGGGGTTTTAGATACGCAGTATTTT
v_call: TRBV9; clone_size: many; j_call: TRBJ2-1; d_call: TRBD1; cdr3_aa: CASNSGTEYNEQFF; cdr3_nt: TGTGCCAGCAACTCCGGGACAGAGTACAATGAGCAGTTCTTC
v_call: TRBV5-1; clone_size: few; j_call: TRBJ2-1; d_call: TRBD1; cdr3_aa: CASSSAGTGSYNEQFF; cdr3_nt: TGCGCCAGCAGCTCAGCCGGGACAGGGTCGTACAATGAGCAGTTCTTC
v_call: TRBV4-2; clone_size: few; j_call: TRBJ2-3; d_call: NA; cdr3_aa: CASSQDPPRGLGTDTQYF; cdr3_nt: TGTGCCAGCAGCCAAGATCCCCCACGCGGACTCGGGACAGATACGCAGTATTTT
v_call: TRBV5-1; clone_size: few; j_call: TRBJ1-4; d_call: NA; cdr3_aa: CASSLDGTAVEKLFF; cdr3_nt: TGCGCCAGCAGCTTGGACGGGACGGCGGTTGAAAAACTGTTTTTT
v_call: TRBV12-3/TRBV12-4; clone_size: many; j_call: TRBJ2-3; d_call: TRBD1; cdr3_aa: CASRTRTGWGDTQYF; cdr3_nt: TGTGCCAGCAGGACTCGGACAGGTTGGGGAGATACGCAGTATTTT
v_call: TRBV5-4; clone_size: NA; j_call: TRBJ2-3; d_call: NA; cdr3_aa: CASSYADTQYF; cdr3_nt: TGTGCCAGCAGCTACGCAGATACGCAGTATTTT
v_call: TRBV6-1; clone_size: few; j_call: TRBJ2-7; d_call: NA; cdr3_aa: CASGPQLGDTRQYF; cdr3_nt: TGTGCCAGCGGCCCCCAGTTGGGGGATACCCGGCAGTACTTC
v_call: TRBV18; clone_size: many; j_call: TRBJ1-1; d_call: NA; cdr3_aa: CASSPGGGLYSEAFF; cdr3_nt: TGTGCCAGCTCACCAGGGGGGGGGTTGTATTCTGAAGCTTTCTTT
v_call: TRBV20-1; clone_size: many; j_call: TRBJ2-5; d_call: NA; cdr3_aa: CSASWAGFQETQYF; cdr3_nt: TGCAGTGCTAGCTGGGCGGGGTTTCAAGAGACCCAGTACTTC
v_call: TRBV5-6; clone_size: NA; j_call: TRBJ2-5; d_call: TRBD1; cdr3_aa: CASSGRGRETQYF; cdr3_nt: TGTGCCAGCAGCGGCAGGGGGCGGGAGACCCAGTACTTC
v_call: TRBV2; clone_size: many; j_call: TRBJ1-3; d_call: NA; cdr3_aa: CASSESGYSGNTIYF; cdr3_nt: TGTGCCAGCAGTGAATCAGGGTACTCTGGAAACACCATATATTTT
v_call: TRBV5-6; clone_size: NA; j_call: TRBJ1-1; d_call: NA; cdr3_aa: CASSFFVGRNTEAFF; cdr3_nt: TGTGCCAGCAGCTTTTTCGTCGGAAGGAACACTGAAGCTTTCTTT
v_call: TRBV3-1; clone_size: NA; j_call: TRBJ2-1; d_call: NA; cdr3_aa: CASSQEQGLNEQFF; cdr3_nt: TGTGCCAGCAGCCAAGAACAGGGCCTCAATGAGCAGTTCTTC
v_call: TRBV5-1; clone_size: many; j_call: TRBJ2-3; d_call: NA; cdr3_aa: CASSLELSGDTQYF; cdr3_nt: TGCGCCAGCAGCTTAGAACTTAGCGGCGATACGCAGTATTTT
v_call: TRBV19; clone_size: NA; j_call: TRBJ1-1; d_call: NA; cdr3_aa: CASKPGGMNTEAFF; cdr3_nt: TGTGCCAGTAAGCCCGGCGGGATGAACACTGAAGCTTTCTTT